The rows below give T cell receptor beta chains drawn from one sample of a study of blood T cell repertoires in COVID-19. Sequencing was performed with immunoSEQ multiplex PCR; in TCRdb, only in-frame clones are kept and a portion is missing. The profile shows about 240,000 clones, 80% to 85% of them singletons. The material sequenced was peripheral blood. The receptor source for this set is a woman younger than 35 with acute or convalescent COVID-19. CDR3s include the opening cysteine and the closing phenylalanine or tryptophan. A D gene is named only where the DNA matches it firmly. Expanded clones get a size class; other rows say once, few or many, or leave the size out.

abundance,v_gene,j_gene,d_gene,CDR3nt,CDR3aa
.,TRBV6-5,TRBJ1-1,.,TGTGCCAGCAGTTACGAGGACAGAGTGAACACTGAAGCTTTCTTT,CASSYEDRVNTEAFF
.,TRBV19,TRBJ2-5,.,TGTGCCAGTAGTGGCGATGACAGGGGAGGGTTCCGGGAGACCCAGTACTTC,CASSGDDRGGFRETQYF
.,TRBV27,TRBJ2-7,TRBD2,TGTGCCAGCAGTCGACCGGCGGGAGGTCCGCCAGGCGAGCAGTACTTC,CASSRPAGGPPGEQYF
.,TRBV4-1,TRBJ1-5,.,TGCGCCAGCAGCCAGGGCCACAGCAATCAGCCCCAGCATTTT,CASSQGHSNQPQHF
.,TRBV11-2,TRBJ1-5,.,TGTGCCAGCAGCTTGGAACAGGGCCAGCCCCAGCATTTT,CASSLEQGQPQHF
.,TRBV3-1/TRBV3-2,TRBJ2-3,TRBD2,TGTGCCAGCAGCCCGGGACTAGCGGGGACCGACACAGATACGCAGTATTTT,CASSPGLAGTDTDTQYF
.,TRBV29-1,TRBJ2-7,.,TGCAGCTTTGACACGGACAGCTCCTACGAGCAGTACTTC,CSFDTDSSYEQYF
.,TRBV5-4,TRBJ2-7,TRBD2,TGTGCCAGCAGCCTATATGGAGCGGGAGAATTCTACGAGCAGTACTTC,CASSLYGAGEFYEQYF
.,TRBV11-3,TRBJ1-1,.,TGTGCCAGCAGCAGGGGGATGAACACTGAAGCTTTCTTT,CASSRGMNTEAFF
.,TRBV6-5,TRBJ1-1,TRBD1,TGTGCCAGCAGTTACTCACAGGGGTTCACTGAAGCTTTCTTT,CASSYSQGFTEAFF
.,TRBV19,TRBJ1-1,.,TGTGCCGCGAAGACAGGCTCGTTGAGCACTGAAGCTTTCTTT,CAAKTGSLSTEAFF
.,TRBV6-5,TRBJ2-5,.,TGTGCCAGCAGTTACTCTCTCCTACAAGAGACCCAGTACTTC,CASSYSLLQETQYF
.,TRBV7-2,TRBJ1-2,.,TGTGCCAGCAGCTCCTACGGGGTAGGGGGCTACACCTTC,CASSSYGVGGYTF
.,TRBV4-1,TRBJ2-7,.,TGCGCCAGCAGCCAAGAAACGGGATTTGGACTACGGGGGCAGTACTTC,CASSQETGFGLRGQYF
.,TRBV27,TRBJ2-1,TRBD2,TGTGCCAGCTGGGGGACTAGCGGGATGAATGAGCAGTTCTTC,CASWGTSGMNEQFF
.,TRBV5-4,TRBJ2-3,TRBD2,TGTGCCAGCAGCTTGGGACTCCGACCGACTAGCGGACGCACAGATACGCAGTATTTT,CASSLGLRPTSGRTDTQYF
few,TRBV12-3/TRBV12-4,TRBJ1-1,.,TGTGCCAGCAGTCCGCAGTTGAACACTGAAGCTTTCTTT,CASSPQLNTEAFF
.,TRBV18,TRBJ1-3,.,TGTGCCAGCTCAACTGGCTCTGGAAACACCATATATTTT,CASSTGSGNTIYF
once,TRBV27,TRBJ2-7,.,TGTGCCAGCAGTTTCCTGGGACAAAGCTCCTACGAGCAGTACTTC,CASSFLGQSSYEQYF
.,TRBV6-2/TRBV6-3,TRBJ1-1,.,TGTGCCAGCAGTTACTCGAGGTCGAACACTGAAGCTTTCTTT,CASSYSRSNTEAFF
.,TRBV6-5,TRBJ2-2,TRBD2,TGTGCCAGCAGTTTCGGGACTAGCGGGAACACCGGGGAGCTGTTTTTT,CASSFGTSGNTGELFF
.,TRBV7-2,TRBJ1-3,.,TGTGCCAGCAGCGACGCACAGGGTATCTCTGGAAACACCATATATTTT,CASSDAQGISGNTIYF
.,TRBV7-2,TRBJ2-3,.,TGTGCCAGCAGCTTAGCTAACACAGATACGCAGTATTTT,CASSLANTDTQYF
once,TRBV27,TRBJ2-1,.,TGTGCCAGCATGAGGCTAGATAAGAACAATGAGCAGTTCTTC,CASMRLDKNNEQFF
few,TRBV28,TRBJ2-3,TRBD2,TGTGCCAGCAGTGCACCGGCTAGCGGGAGTACAGATACGCAGTATTTT,CASSAPASGSTDTQYF
.,TRBV6-5,TRBJ2-7,TRBD1,TGTGCCAGCAGTTACAGCGGGACAGGGATCTACGAGCAGTACTTC,CASSYSGTGIYEQYF
once,TRBV29-1,TRBJ2-1,.,TGCAGCGGCCGGGACAATGAGCAGTTCTTC,CSGRDNEQFF
.,TRBV18,TRBJ2-5,.,TGTGCCAGCTCACCTCCCATGGAGACCCAGTACTTC,CASSPPMETQYF
few,TRBV30,TRBJ2-7,.,TGTGCCTGGAGTGTACGCGGGACTGGGATGGGGGAGCAGTACTTC,CAWSVRGTGMGEQYF
.,TRBV20-1,TRBJ2-7,.,TGCAGTGCTAGTGGTAGCGCAAGCTCCTACGAGCAGTACTTC,CSASGSASSYEQYF
.,TRBV16,TRBJ2-2,.,TGTGCCAGCAGCCAATCATATACCGGGGAGCTGTTTTTT,CASSQSYTGELFF
once,TRBV5-1,TRBJ2-5,TRBD1,TGCGCCAGCAGCTTGCGGCTGGGACAGGGGCCCCAAGAGACCCAGTACTTC,CASSLRLGQGPQETQYF
.,TRBV5-1,TRBJ2-3,TRBD1,TGCGCCAGCACCCTTGGACAGGGGAAACTCACAGATACGCAGTATTTT,CASTLGQGKLTDTQYF
.,TRBV7-2,TRBJ2-2,.,TGTGCCAGCAGCTTAGGCCCCGCCGGCGGGGAGCTGTTTTTT,CASSLGPAGGELFF
.,TRBV2,TRBJ2-5,TRBD1,TGTGCCAGCAGCGGGGACAGGCGGGAGACCCAGTACTTC,CASSGDRRETQYF
.,TRBV28,TRBJ1-5,.,TGTGCCAGCAGCCCAGAAAGCGTGAGGCCCCAGCATTTT,CASSPESVRPQHF
once,TRBV6-6,TRBJ1-4,.,TGTGCCAGCAGTTACGGAGACAGTAGGTCTGAAAAACTGTTTTTT,CASSYGDSRSEKLFF
.,TRBV30,TRBJ2-7,TRBD1,TGTGCCTGGGGGACAGGGATATTCTACGAGCAGTACTTC,CAWGTGIFYEQYF
.,TRBV3-1/TRBV3-2,TRBJ2-1,.,TGTGCCAGCGGCCCGGGACGGAGGGGTCTCAATGAGCAGTTCTTC,CASGPGRRGLNEQFF
.,TRBV2,TRBJ2-3,.,TGTGCCAGCAGCCATACACCTGGGGGCGGGAGCTGGGCAGATACGCAGTATTTT,CASSHTPGGGSWADTQYF
.,TRBV7-8,TRBJ1-5,.,TGTGCCAGCAGCTTGCCTGCCTACAGTAGCAATCAGCCCCAGCATTTT,CASSLPAYSSNQPQHF
.,TRBV5-1,TRBJ2-7,.,TGCGCCAGCAGCCTCTTCGACAACTACGAGCAGTACTTC,CASSLFDNYEQYF
.,TRBV9,TRBJ2-7,TRBD2,TGTGCCAGCAGCGAAGGACTAGCGTCCTCCTACGAGCAGTACTTC,CASSEGLASSYEQYF
.,TRBV27,TRBJ2-1,.,TGTGCCAGCAGTTTCGTGGCGGGACAGACTATTGACTCCTACAATGAGCAGTTCTTC,CASSFVAGQTIDSYNEQFF
.,TRBV10-1,TRBJ2-1,.,TGCGCCAGCAGTGAGAAGCTTCTCACGGACAATGAGCAGTTCTTC,CASSEKLLTDNEQFF
.,TRBV7-8,TRBJ2-7,TRBD2,TGTGCCAGCAGCCGTGCGATTGGTAGCGGGATATACGAGCAGTACTTC,CASSRAIGSGIYEQYF
.,TRBV6-2/TRBV6-3,TRBJ2-1,TRBD2,TGTGCCAGCAGTTATCCCATCCCGCGGAGCGGGAGGGCACATGAGCAGTTCTTC,CASSYPIPRSGRAHEQFF
few,TRBV27,TRBJ2-3,.,TGTGCCAGCAGCCCCGGAGGAGGCACAGATACGCAGTATTTT,CASSPGGGTDTQYF
.,TRBV18,TRBJ2-7,TRBD2,TGTGCCAGCTCACCACCGGGGGGGGCCTACGAGCAGTACTTC,CASSPPGGAYEQYF
.,TRBV11-3,TRBJ2-3,TRBD1,TGTGCCAGCAGCCCGGGACAGGGGGCCGATACGCAGTATTTT,CASSPGQGADTQYF
.,TRBV6-1,TRBJ2-3,.,TGTGCCAGCAGTGATTCCATAGCGGAAGGCACAGATACGCAGTATTTT,CASSDSIAEGTDTQYF
.,TRBV2,TRBJ2-7,.,TGTGCCAGCAGTGAACGGGTTCCCTACGAGCAGTACTTC,CASSERVPYEQYF
.,TRBV5-1,TRBJ2-7,TRBD2,TGCGCCAGCAGCTTAGGGCTAGCGGGAGGGCCGAGATGGTACGAGCAGTACTTC,CASSLGLAGGPRWYEQYF
.,TRBV5-4,TRBJ2-4,.,TGTGCCAGCAGCTTGTTTGAGGCAGCCAAAAACATTCAGTACTTC,CASSLFEAAKNIQYF
.,TRBV24-1,TRBJ2-3,.,TGTGCCATCCGTGGTAGCGGCTACACAGATACGCAGTATTTT,CAIRGSGYTDTQYF
.,TRBV10-3,TRBJ2-7,TRBD2,TGTGCCATCAGCCCCGGGACTAGCGGGGGATACGAGCAGTACTTC,CAISPGTSGGYEQYF
.,TRBV29-1,TRBJ1-4,.,TGCAGCGCCAACCCCGGGGGAACTAATGAAAAACTGTTTTTT,CSANPGGTNEKLFF